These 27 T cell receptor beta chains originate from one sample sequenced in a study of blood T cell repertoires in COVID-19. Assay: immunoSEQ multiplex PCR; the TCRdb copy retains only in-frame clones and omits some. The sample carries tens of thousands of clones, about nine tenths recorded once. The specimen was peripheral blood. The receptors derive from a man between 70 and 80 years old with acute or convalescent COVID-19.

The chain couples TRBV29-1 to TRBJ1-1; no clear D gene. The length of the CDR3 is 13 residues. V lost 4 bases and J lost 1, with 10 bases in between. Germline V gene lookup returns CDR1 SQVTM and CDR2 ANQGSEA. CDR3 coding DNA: TGCAGCGTTGGAGCAGGTGAGAACACTGAAGCTTTCTTT. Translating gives CSVGAGENTEAFF. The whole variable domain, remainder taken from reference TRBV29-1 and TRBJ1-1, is SAVISQKPSRDICQRGTSLTIQCQVDSQVTMMFWYRQQPGQSLTLIATANQGSEATYESGFVIDKFPISRPNLTFSTLTVSNMSPEDSSIYLCSVGAGENTEAFFGQGTRLTVV.

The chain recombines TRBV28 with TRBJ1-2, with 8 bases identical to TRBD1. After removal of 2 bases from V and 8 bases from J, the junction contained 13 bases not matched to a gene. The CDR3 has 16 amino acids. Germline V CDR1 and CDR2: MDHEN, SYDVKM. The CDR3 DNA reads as TGTGCCAGCAGTTTACCGGGACAGGCCAAGGCGGGAGGCTACACCTTC. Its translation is CASSLPGQAKAGGYTF.

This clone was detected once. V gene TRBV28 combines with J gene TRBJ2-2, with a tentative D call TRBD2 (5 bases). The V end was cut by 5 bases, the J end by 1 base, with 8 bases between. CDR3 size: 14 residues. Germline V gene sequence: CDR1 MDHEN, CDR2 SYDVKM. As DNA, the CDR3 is TGTGCCAGCAGTCTAGGGAGGAACACCGGGGAGCTGTTTTTT. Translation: CASSLGRNTGELFF.

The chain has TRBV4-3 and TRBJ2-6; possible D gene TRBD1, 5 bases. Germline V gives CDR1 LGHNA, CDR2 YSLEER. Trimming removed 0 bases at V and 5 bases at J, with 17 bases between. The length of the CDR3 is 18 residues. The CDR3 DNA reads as TGCGCCAGCAGCCAAGAACTGACAGCATCCCCGAGGGCCAACGTCCTGACTTTC. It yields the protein CASSQELTASPRANVLTF.

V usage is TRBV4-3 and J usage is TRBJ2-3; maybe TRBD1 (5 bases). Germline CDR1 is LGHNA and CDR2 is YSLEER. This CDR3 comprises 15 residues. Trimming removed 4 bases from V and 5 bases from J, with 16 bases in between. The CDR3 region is CASSPLGLVGDTQYF. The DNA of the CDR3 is TGCGCCAGCAGCCCATTGGGGCTAGTCGGAGATACGCAGTATTTT.

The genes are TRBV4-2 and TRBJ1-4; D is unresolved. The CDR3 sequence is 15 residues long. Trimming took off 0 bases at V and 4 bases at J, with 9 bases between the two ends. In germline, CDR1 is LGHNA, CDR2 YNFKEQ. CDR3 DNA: TGTGCCAGCAGCCAAGAGGGCCAGGATAATGAAAAACTGTTTTTT. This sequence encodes CASSQEGQDNEKLFF.

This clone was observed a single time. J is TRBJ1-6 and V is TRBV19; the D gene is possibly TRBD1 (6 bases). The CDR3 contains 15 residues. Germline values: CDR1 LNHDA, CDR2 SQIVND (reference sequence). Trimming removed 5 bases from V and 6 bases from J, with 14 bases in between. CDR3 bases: TGTGCCAGTAGTCCCGGGGGGGCTTTTAATTCACCCCTCCACTTT. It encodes CASSPGGAFNSPLHF. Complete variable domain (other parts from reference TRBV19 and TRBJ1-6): DGGITQSPKYLFRKEGQNVTLSCEQNLNHDAMYWYRQDPGQGLRLIYYSQIVNDFQKGDIAEGYSVSREKKESFPLTVTSAQKNPTAFYLCASSPGGAFNSPLHFGNGTRLTVT.

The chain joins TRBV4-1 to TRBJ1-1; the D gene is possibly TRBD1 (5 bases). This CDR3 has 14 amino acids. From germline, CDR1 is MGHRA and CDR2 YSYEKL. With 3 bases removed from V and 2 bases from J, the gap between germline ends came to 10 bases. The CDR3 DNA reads TGCGCCAGCAGCCACGGGGGGGAAAACACTGAAGCTTTCTTT. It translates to CASSHGGENTEAFF.

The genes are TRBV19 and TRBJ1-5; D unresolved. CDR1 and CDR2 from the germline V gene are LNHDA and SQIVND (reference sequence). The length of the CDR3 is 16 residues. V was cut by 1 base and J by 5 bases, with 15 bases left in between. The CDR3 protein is CASSIGSNRKYQPQHF. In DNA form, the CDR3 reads TGTGCCAGTAGTATAGGCTCCAACAGAAAGTATCAGCCCCAGCATTTT.

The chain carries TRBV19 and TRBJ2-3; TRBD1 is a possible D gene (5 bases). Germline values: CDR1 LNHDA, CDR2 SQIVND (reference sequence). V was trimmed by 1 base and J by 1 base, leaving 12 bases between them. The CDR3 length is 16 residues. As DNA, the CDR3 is TGTGCCAGTAGTATAGGGACAATTAGTGGCACAGATACGCAGTATTTT. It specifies CASSIGTISGTDTQYF.

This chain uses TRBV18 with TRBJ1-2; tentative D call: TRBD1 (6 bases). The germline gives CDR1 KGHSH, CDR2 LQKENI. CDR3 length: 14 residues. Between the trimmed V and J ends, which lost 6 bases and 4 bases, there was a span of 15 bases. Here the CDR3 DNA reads TGTGCCAGCTCCCCGAGACAGGTGGGCTATGGCTACACCTTC. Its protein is CASSPRQVGYGYTF.

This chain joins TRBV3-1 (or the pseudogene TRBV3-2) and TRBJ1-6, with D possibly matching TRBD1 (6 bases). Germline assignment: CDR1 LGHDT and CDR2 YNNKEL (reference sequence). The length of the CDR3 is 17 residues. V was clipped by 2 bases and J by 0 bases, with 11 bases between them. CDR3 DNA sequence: TGTGCCAGCAGCCAACAGGGGCCCGGCTCCTATAATTCACCCCTCCACTTT. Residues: CASSQQGPGSYNSPLHF.

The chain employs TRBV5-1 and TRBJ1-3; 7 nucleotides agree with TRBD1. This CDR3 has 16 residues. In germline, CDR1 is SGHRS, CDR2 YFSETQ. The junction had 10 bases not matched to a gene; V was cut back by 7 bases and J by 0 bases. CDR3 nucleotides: TGCGCCAGCTCAAGGGGGGACAGTGGCTCTGGAAACACCATATATTTT. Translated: CASSRGDSGSGNTIYF.

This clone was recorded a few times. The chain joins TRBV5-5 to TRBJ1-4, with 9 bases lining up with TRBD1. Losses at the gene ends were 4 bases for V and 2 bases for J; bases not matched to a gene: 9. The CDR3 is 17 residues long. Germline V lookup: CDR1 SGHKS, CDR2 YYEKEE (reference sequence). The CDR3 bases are TGTGCCAGCAGCCCACAGGGGGCCTTTTCTACTAATGAAAAACTGTTTTTT. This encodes CASSPQGAFSTNEKLFF.

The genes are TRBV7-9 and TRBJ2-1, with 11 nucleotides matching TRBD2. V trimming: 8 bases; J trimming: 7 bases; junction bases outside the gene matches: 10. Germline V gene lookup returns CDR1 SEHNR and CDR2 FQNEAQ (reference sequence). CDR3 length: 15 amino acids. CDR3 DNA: TGTGCCAGCGCTTTTAGCGGGGGGGCCCGGAATGAGCAGTTCTTC. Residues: CASAFSGGARNEQFF.

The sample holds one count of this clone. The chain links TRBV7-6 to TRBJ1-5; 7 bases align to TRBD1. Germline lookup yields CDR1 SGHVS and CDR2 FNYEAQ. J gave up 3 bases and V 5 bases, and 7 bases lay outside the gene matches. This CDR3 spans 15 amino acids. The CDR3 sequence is CASSPLGQFNQPQHF. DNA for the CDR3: TGTGCCAGCAGCCCTCTGGGACAGTTCAATCAGCCCCAGCATTTT.

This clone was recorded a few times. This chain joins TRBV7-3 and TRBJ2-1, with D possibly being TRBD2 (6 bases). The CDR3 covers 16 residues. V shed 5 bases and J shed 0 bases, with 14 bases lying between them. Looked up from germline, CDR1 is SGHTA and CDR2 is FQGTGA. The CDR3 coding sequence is TGTGCCAGCAGCCGGGGCGGGGCCCTCTCCTACAATGAGCAGTTCTTC. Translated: CASSRGGALSYNEQFF.

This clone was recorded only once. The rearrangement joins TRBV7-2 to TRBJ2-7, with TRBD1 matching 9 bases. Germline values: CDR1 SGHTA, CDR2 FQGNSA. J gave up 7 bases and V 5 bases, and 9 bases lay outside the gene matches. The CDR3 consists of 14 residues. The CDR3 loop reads CASSHSGTGYEQYF. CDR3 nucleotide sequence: TGTGCCAGCAGCCATTCCGGGACAGGGTATGAGCAGTACTTC. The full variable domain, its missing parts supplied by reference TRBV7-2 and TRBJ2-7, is GAGVSQSPSNKVTEKGKDVELRCDPISGHTALYWYRQSLGQGLEFLIYFQGNSAPDKSGLPSDRFSAERTGGSVSTLTIQRTQQEDSAVYLCASSHSGTGYEQYFGPGTRLTVT.

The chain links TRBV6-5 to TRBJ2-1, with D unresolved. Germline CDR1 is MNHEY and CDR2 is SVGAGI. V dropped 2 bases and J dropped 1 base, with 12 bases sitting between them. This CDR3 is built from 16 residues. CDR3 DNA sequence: TGTGCCAGCAGTTACCTCTCAGGTGGATCCTACAATGAGCAGTTCTTC. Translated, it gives CASSYLSGGSYNEQFF.

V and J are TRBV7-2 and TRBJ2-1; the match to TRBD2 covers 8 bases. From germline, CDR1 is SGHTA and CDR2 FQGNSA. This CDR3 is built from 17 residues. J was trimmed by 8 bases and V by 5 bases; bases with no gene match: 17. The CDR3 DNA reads TGTGCCAGCAGCCACGAAAGTAAAAGCGGGGGCCGGGATGAGCAGTTCTTC. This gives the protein CASSHESKSGGRDEQFF.

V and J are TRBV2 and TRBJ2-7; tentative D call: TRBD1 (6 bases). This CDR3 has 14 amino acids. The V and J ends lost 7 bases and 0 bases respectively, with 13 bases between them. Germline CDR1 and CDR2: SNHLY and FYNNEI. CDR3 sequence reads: CASKRQESSYEQYF. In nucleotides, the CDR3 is TGTGCCAGCAAAAGACAGGAAAGCTCCTACGAGCAGTACTTC.

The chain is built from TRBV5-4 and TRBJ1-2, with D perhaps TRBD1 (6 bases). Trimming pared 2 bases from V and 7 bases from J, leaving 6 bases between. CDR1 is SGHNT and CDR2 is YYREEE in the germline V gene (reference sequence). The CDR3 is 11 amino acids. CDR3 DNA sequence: TGTGCCAGCAGCTTAGGGGGTGGCTACACCTTC. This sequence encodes CASSLGGGYTF.

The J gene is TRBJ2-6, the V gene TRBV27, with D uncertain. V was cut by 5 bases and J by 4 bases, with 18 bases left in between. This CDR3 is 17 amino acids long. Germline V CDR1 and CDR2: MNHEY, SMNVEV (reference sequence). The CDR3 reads CASSTLQTRTGANVLTF. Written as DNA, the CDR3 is TGTGCCAGCAGTACCCTGCAAACGCGCACGGGGGCCAACGTCCTGACTTTC.

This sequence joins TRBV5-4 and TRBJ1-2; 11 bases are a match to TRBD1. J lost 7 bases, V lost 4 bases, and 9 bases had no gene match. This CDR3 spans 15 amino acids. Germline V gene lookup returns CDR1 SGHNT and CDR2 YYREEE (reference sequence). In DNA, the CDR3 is TGTGCCAGCAGCCGATCTGGACAGGGGGCGCGTGGCTACACCTTC. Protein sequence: CASSRSGQGARGYTF.

The CDR3 reads CASGRVELYEQYF. CDR3 coding DNA: TGTGCCAGCGGGAGGGTGGAACTCTACGAGCAGTACTTC. This chain uses TRBV2 with TRBJ2-7; 7 bases align to TRBD2. J was trimmed by 3 bases and V by 8 bases; bases with no gene match: 7. Germline lookup yields CDR1 SNHLY and CDR2 FYNNEI. This CDR3 has 13 residues.

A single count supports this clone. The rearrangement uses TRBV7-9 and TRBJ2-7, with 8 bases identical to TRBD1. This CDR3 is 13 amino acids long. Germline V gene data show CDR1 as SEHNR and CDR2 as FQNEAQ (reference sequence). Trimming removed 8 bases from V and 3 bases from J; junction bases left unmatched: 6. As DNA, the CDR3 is TGTGCCAGCCGACAGGGGACAAGCTACGAGCAGTACTTC. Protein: CASRQGTSYEQYF.

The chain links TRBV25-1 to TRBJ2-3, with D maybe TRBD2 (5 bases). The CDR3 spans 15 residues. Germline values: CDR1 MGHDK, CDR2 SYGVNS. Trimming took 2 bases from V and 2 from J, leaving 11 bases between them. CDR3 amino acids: CASSENYRDTDTQYF. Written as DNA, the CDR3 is TGTGCCAGCAGTGAAAACTATCGGGACACAGATACGCAGTATTTT.